This TCR beta chain was sequenced for a study of shared clonotypes between healthy human individuals. Naive CD8 cells comprised CD45RO-negative, CCR7-positively selected cells, excluding terminally differentiated effector memory CD45RA+ cells. Clones were read by immunoSEQ multiplex PCR, and TCRdb kept only the in-frame ones, dropping some. The table has under 700,000 clones, 85% to 95% seen once; the top ten hold over 0.09%. This clone has a single count. This CDR3 spans 14 amino acids. V trimming: 1 base; J trimming: 7 bases; junction bases outside the gene matches: 3. Germline-derived CDR1 and CDR2 are SEHNR and FQNEAQ (reference sequence).

The chain carries TRBV7-9 and TRBJ1-2; 10 nucleotides agree with TRBD1. The clonotype originates from a woman in her twenties or thirties in good health. The material sequenced was naive CD8+ T cells sorted from blood. CDR3 sequence reads: CASSLVGQGLGYTF. The CDR3 nucleotides are TGTGCCAGCAGCTTAGTGGGACAGGGGCTTGGCTACACCTTC.